These T cell receptor beta chains were read from a single sample in a study of relationships among human T cell subsets. TCRdb recomputed calls from the multiplex PCR reads with MiXCR, one row per CDR3 protein. The table lists a few thousand distinct CDR3 sequences, approximately 80% of them singletons. Sequencing was performed on total T cells sorted from blood. The receptors here all came from a man in his forties or fifties in good health. The CDR3 runs from the conserved cysteine through the conserved F or W. Fields, in order: D gene, clone size, V gene, J gene, CDR3 DNA, CDR3 protein. The D gene is left open where the match is weak. Part of the rows lack a size; the others show once, few, many or a class for expanded clones.

>TRBD1|NA|TRBV11-2|TRBJ2-5
TGTGCCAGCAGCCTAAGGACAGGGCAAGAGACCCAGTACTTC
CASSLRTGQETQYF
>TRBD2|NA|TRBV28|TRBJ2-5
TGTGCCAGCCTCGGGGGGAAAGAGACCCAGTACTTC
CASLGGKETQYF
>NA|NA|TRBV28|TRBJ2-3
TGTGCCAGCAGGACCGGTGGAGATACGCAGTATTTT
CASRTGGDTQYF
>NA|NA|TRBV20-1|TRBJ2-1
TGCAGTGCGCCCAGTCTGGGAGATGAGCAGTTCTTC
CSAPSLGDEQFF
>NA|once|TRBV28|TRBJ1-2
TGTGCCAGCAGTTCGAGCACCTATGGCTACACCTTC
CASSSSTYGYTF
>NA|NA|TRBV12-3/TRBV12-4|TRBJ2-5
TGTGCCAGCAGTTTGTGGGGACAAGAGACCCAGTACTTC
CASSLWGQETQYF
>TRBD1|once|TRBV28|TRBJ1-1
TGTGCCAGCAGCTACGAATCCGGGACAGGGGGCGCGGGCACTGAAGCTTTCTTT
CASSYESGTGGAGTEAFF
>TRBD2|NA|TRBV11-2|TRBJ2-1
TGTGCCAGCAGTCTAAGTAGGCGGGGGGGATTAAGCTCCTACAATGAGCAGTTCTTC
CASSLSRRGGLSSYNEQFF
>NA|NA|TRBV29-1|TRBJ2-1
TGCAGCACTTCCGAAGAAATTCACAATGAGCAGTTCTTC
CSTSEEIHNEQFF
>NA|NA|TRBV12-3/TRBV12-4|TRBJ1-5
TGTGCCAGCAGTTTATTCCGGGACACTAATCAGCCCCAGCATTTT
CASSLFRDTNQPQHF
>NA|NA|TRBV6-5|TRBJ2-7
TGTGCCAGCAGTTCTCCAGGGACCTCCTACGAGCAGTACTTC
CASSSPGTSYEQYF
>NA|NA|TRBV28|TRBJ1-1
TGTGCCTCTACTATTGGCAGGGAAGCTTTCTTT
CASTIGREAFF
>NA|NA|TRBV6-5|TRBJ1-5
TGTGCCAGCAGGAGGCAGAGGAATCAGCCCCAGCATTTT
CASRRQRNQPQHF